One sample yielded the 5 T cell receptor beta chains listed below, sequenced in a study of shared clonotypes between healthy human individuals. Libraries were prepared by immunoSEQ multiplex PCR; TCRdb keeps only in-frame clonotypes and omits some of them. This table holds around 79,000 clones, around 57% found once. Sequenced input: memory CD8+ T cells sorted from blood. Subset indicated: CD45RO+ cells pooled with CCR7-negative TemRA cells. The receptors shown here come from a man younger than 45 in good health.

This sequence joins TRBV11-3 and TRBJ2-1, with D unresolved. This CDR3 contains 13 residues. The ends were cut back, 1 base at V and 9 bases at J, with 10 bases in the middle. CDR1 is SGHNT and CDR2 is YENEEA in the germline V gene. CDR3 in amino acids: CASSLVGTGEQFF. CDR3 sequence (DNA): TGTGCCAGCAGCTTAGTGGGTACCGGTGAGCAGTTCTTC.

This chain uses TRBV9 with TRBJ1-3; D not certain. With 1 base removed from V and 0 bases from J, the gap between germline ends came to 11 bases. Germline-derived CDR1 and CDR2 are SGDLS and YYNGEE. This CDR3 has 16 residues. CDR3 DNA sequence: TGTGCCAGCAGCGTATCTAAAGCTAGCTCTGGAAACACCATATATTTT. Translating it yields CASSVSKASSGNTIYF.

This chain links TRBV7-2 with TRBJ2-7; TRBD2 agrees at 10 bases. V shed 5 bases, J shed 7 bases, and the junction held 14 bases outside the gene matches. Germline CDR1 and CDR2: SGHTA and FQGNSA. The CDR3 covers 16 residues. CDR3 loop: CASSPFSGRTRGEQYF. The CDR3 DNA reads as TGTGCCAGCAGCCCCTTTAGCGGGAGGACTCGGGGGGAGCAGTACTTC.

This clone was picked up a small number of times. V usage is TRBV4-2 and J usage is TRBJ2-7; 8 bases agree with TRBD2. This CDR3 region has 15 residues. The trim removed 0 bases at V and 2 bases at J, leaving 3 bases unmatched. The germline CDR1 and CDR2 sequences are LGHNA and YNFKEQ. DNA for the CDR3: TGTGCCAGCAGCCAAGATTCTAGCGGGCCCTACGAGCAGTACTTC. Protein sequence: CASSQDSSGPYEQYF.

The chain joins TRBV28 to TRBJ2-5; 7 bases fit TRBD1. The CDR3 runs to 16 residues. V shed 6 bases, J shed 5 bases, and the junction held 15 bases outside the gene matches. Germline V gene data show CDR1 as MDHEN and CDR2 as SYDVKM. CDR3 protein: CASSQTGLGSSETQYF. CDR3 nucleotide sequence: TGTGCCAGCAGCCAGACAGGGTTGGGTTCGTCGGAGACCCAGTACTTC.